This is a list of T cell receptor beta chains from one sample in a study of cytomegalovirus exposure and HLA in healthy donors. Here immunoSEQ multiplex PCR was the method, and the copy in TCRdb shows in-frame clones only, minus some. The sample includes roughly 80,000 clones. The sequencing sample was made of PBMCs. Source of these receptors: a man aged 50-60 years in good health and CMV-seropositive. Both conserved end residues are part of each CDR3. The order of the fields is J gene, D gene, V gene, CDR3 DNA, CDR3 protein. The D gene is left open where the match is weak.

>TRBJ2-5|TRBD1|TRBV5-1
TGCGCCAGCAGCCCCCCCCCGGGACAGCTGGGGGAGACCCAGTACTTC
CASSPPPGQLGETQYF
>TRBJ2-3|TRBD2|TRBV2
TGTGCCAGCACTGGCGGGAGTTCAGATACGCAGTATTTT
CASTGGSSDTQYF
>TRBJ1-5|-|TRBV5-6
TGTGCCAGCAGCTTGGCGGGTTATAGCAATCAGCCCCAGCATTTT
CASSLAGYSNQPQHF
>TRBJ2-6|-|TRBV10-3
TGTGCCATCAGTGAAGAAACAGGCCTCTCTGGGGCCAACGTCCTGACTTTC
CAISEETGLSGANVLTF
>TRBJ1-3|-|TRBV18
TGTGCCAGCTCACCAACCACGGACAGTATGAGCACCATATATTTT
CASSPTTDSMSTIYF
>TRBJ2-1|-|TRBV30
TGTGCCTGGAGTCCTTCCGGGGGAAGGGATGAGCAGTTCTTC
CAWSPSGGRDEQFF
>TRBJ2-1|TRBD2|TRBV28
TGTGCCAGCAGTTCCGATACGGGACTAGGACGGTTCTTC
CASSSDTGLGRFF
>TRBJ1-1|-|TRBV9
TGTGCCAGCAGCGTAGAGGCGGGACGGGCTTTCTTT
CASSVEAGRAFF
>TRBJ1-6|TRBD1|TRBV6-1
TGTGCCAGCACCCACAGGGGGCGGAATTCACCCCTCCACTTT
CASTHRGRNSPLHF
>TRBJ2-7|TRBD2|TRBV6-5
TGTGCCAGCAGTCCTAGCGGGAACTCCTACGAGCAGTACTTC
CASSPSGNSYEQYF